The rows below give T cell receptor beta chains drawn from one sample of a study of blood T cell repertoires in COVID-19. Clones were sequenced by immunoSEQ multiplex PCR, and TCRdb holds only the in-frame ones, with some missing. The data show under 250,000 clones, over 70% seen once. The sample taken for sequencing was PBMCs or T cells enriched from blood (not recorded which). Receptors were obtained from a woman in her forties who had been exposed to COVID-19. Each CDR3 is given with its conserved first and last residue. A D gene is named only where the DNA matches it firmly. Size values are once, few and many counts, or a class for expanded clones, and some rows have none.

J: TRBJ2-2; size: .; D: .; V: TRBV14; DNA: TGTGCCAGCAGCCAAGCCCGACTTTTTAACACCGGGGAGCTGTTTTTT; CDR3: CASSQARLFNTGELFF
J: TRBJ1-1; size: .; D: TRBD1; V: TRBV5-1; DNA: TGCGCCAGCAGCTTGGCCCATGGGACAGTGGATGAAGCTTTCTTT; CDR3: CASSLAHGTVDEAFF
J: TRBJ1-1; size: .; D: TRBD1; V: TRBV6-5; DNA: TGTGCCAGCAGTAGAACAGGGGGCACTGAAGCTTTCTTT; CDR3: CASSRTGGTEAFF
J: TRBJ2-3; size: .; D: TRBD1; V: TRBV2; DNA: TGTGCCAGCAGTCTTGGACAGGGTGTTGATACGCAGTATTTT; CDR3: CASSLGQGVDTQYF
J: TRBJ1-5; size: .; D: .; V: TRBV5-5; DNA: TGTGCCAGCAGCCCAAGAGAGGTCAATCAGCCCCAGCATTTT; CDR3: CASSPREVNQPQHF
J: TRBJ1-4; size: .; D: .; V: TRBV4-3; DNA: TGCGCCAGCAGCCAAGAAGGAGTTGCAACTAATGAAAAACTGTTTTTT; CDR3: CASSQEGVATNEKLFF
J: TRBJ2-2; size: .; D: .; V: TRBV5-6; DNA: TGTGCCAGCAGCTTGAACCGCAGAGGCACCGGGGAGCTGTTTTTT; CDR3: CASSLNRRGTGELFF
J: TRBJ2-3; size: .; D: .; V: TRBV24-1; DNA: TGTGCCACCAGTGACCCCGCAGGTAGTAGCGACACAGATACGCAGTATTTT; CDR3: CATSDPAGSSDTDTQYF
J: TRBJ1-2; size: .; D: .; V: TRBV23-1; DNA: TGCGCCAGCAGTCGTCCAGGCGCCCCCCCCTATTATGGCTACACCTTC; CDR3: CASSRPGAPPYYGYTF
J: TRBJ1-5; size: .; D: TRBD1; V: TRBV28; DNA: TGTGCCAGCAGCCGGGACAGGGGGTATCAGCCCCAGCATTTT; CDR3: CASSRDRGYQPQHF
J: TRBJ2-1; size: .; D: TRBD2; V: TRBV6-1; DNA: TGTGCCAGCAGTGAAGAGACTAGCGGGAGATCTTTCTTC; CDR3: CASSEETSGRSFF
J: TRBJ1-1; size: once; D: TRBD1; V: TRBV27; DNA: TGTGCCAGCAGCCCGACAGGGGGGTCAGCTTTCTTT; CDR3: CASSPTGGSAFF
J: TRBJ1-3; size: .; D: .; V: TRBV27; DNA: TGTGCCAGCAGTTTAGCGGGGGCTGGAAACACCATATATTTT; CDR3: CASSLAGAGNTIYF
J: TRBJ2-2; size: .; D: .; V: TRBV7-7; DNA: TGTGCTAGCAGCTTGGAGGTGATGGGCGGGGAGCTGTTTTTT; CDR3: CASSLEVMGGELFF
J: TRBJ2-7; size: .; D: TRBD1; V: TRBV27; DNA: TGTGCCAGCAGGGGACAGGGAGTGTACTACGAGCAGTACTTC; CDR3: CASRGQGVYYEQYF
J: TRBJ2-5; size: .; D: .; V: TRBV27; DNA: TGTGCCAGCAGTGCGAACAGGGGAGGAGGAGAGACCCAGTACTTC; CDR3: CASSANRGGGETQYF
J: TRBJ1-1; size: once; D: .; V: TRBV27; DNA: TGTGCCAGCCGTCAATCCACAGGGAGCACTGAAGCTTTCTTT; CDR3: CASRQSTGSTEAFF
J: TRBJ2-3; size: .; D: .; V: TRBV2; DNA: TGTGCCAGCAGAGCAGGCCGGTTCAGCACAGATACGCAGTATTTT; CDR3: CASRAGRFSTDTQYF
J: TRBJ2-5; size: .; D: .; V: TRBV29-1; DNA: TGCAGCGTTGCGTGGGGCGGCGAGACCCAGTACTTC; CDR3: CSVAWGGETQYF
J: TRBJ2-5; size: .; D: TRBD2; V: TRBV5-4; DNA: TGTGCCAGCAGCTTGCCGCTAGCGGGGGCAGAGACCCAGTACTTC; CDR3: CASSLPLAGAETQYF
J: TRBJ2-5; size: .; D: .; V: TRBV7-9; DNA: TGTGCCAGCAGCTCGCAAAGGACAGCGTATCAAGAGACCCAGTACTTC; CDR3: CASSSQRTAYQETQYF
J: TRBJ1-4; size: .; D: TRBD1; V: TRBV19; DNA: TGTGCCAGTAGTGGGGTAAGGGGGACAGATGAAAAACTGTTTTTT; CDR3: CASSGVRGTDEKLFF
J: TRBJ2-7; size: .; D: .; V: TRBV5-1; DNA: TGCGCCAGCAGCTTCGCTCAGTCCCCAATCGACGAGCAGTACTTC; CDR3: CASSFAQSPIDEQYF
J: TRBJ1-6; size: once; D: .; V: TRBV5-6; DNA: TGTGCCAGCAGCTTTTTGTCGACAGGTTATAATTCACCCCTCCACTTT; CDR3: CASSFLSTGYNSPLHF
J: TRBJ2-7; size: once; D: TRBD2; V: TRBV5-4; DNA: TGTGCCAGCAGCCAGGGAATAGCGGGGGGCTCCGAGCAGTACTTC; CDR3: CASSQGIAGGSEQYF
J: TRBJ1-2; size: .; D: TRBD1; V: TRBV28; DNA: TGTGCCAGCAGTTTAACAGGGGACTATGGCTACACCTTC; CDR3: CASSLTGDYGYTF
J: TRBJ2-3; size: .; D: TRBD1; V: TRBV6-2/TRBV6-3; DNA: TGTGCCAGCAGTTACTTACTAGGACAGGGGGCATTAGATACGCAGTATTTT; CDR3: CASSYLLGQGALDTQYF
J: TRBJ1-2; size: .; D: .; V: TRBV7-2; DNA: TGTGCCAGCAGTAAAACTTCGTCCCCCTCCAACTATGGCTACACCTTC; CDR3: CASSKTSSPSNYGYTF
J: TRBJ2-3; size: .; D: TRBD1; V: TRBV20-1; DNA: TGCAGTGCTAGTGCAGGGGGCGCGACAGATACGCAGTATTTT; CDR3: CSASAGGATDTQYF
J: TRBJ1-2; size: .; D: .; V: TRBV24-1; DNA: TGTGCCACCAGTGACCGAGGACAGAACTATGGCTACACCTTC; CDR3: CATSDRGQNYGYTF
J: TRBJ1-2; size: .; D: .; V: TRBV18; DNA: TGTGCCAGCTCACCCCCAGGGGCCCCCTATGGCTACACCTTC; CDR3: CASSPPGAPYGYTF
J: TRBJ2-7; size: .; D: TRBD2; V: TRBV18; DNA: TGTGCCAGCTCACCGGGCGGGAGGCTAAGCTCCTACGAGCAGTACTTC; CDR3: CASSPGGRLSSYEQYF
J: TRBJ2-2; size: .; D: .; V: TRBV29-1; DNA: TGCAGCGTTGCCCCATACAGTATCCCCGGGGAGCTGTTTTTT; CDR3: CSVAPYSIPGELFF
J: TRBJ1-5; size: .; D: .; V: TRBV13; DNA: TGTGCCAGCAGCATGGGAGCTATTGGGCGCAATCAGCCCCAGCATTTT; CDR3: CASSMGAIGRNQPQHF
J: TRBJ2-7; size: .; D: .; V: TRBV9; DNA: TGTGCCAGCAGCGTAGTGCGGGGTTCGGAGCAGTACTTC; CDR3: CASSVVRGSEQYF
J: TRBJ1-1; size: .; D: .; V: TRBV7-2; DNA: TGTGCCAGCAGCCCCGGGATGAACACTGAAGCTTTCTTT; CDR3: CASSPGMNTEAFF
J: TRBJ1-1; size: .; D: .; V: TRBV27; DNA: TGTGCCAGCAGTTTATCGGCCCACACTGAAGCTTTCTTT; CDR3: CASSLSAHTEAFF
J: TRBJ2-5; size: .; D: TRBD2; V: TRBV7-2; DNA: TGTGCCAGCAGCCACGGGGGAATCCGGGGGGCCCAGTACTTC; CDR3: CASSHGGIRGAQYF
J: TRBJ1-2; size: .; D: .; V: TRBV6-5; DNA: TGTGCCAGCAGTTACAGGGGGTATGGCTACACCTTC; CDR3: CASSYRGYGYTF
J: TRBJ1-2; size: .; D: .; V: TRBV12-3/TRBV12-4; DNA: TGTGCCAGCAGCCAAAGACAGTATGGCTACACCTTC; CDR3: CASSQRQYGYTF
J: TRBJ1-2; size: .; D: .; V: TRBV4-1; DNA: TGCGCCAGCAGGTCCGGACACCAAGCTAACTATGGCTACACCTTC; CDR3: CASRSGHQANYGYTF
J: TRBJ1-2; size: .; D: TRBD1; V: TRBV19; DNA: TGTGCCAGTAAAAGGACAGGGGGGGATGGCTACACCTTC; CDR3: CASKRTGGDGYTF
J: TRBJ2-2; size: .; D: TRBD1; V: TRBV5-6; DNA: TGTGCCAGCAGCTACCGGGACAGGTCCACCGGGGAGCTGTTTTTT; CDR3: CASSYRDRSTGELFF
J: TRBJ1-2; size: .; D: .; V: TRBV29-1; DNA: TGCAGCGTTACGGATGGCTACACCTTC; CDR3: CSVTDGYTF
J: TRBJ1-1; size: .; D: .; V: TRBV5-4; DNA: TGTGCCAGCAGCGGAGGGGATGGGCGTAGGAACACTGAAGCTTTCTTT; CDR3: CASSGGDGRRNTEAFF
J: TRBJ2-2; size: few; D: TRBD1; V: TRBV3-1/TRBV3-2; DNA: TGTGCCAGCAGCCAGGACAGGGCCGGGGAGCTGTTTTTT; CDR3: CASSQDRAGELFF
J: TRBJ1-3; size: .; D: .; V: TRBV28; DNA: TGTGCCAGTCTCGGTGGGGGCGCTGTAAACACCATATATTTT; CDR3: CASLGGGAVNTIYF
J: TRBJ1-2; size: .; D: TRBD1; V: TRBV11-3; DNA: TGTGCCAGCAGCCAAACTACAGGGGTCTATGGCTACACCTTC; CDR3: CASSQTTGVYGYTF
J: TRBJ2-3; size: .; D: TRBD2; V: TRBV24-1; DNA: TGTGCCACCAGTGATTCACTAGCGGGAAGTACAGATACGCAGTATTTT; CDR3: CATSDSLAGSTDTQYF
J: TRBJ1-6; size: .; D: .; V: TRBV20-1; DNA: TGCAGTGCTAGTGTAGAGGTTTTCTCACCCCTCCACTTT; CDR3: CSASVEVFSPLHF
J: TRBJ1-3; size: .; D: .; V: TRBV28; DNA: TGTGCCAGCAGTTTATTAGAGGCAGCCGGGGGAAACACCATATATTTT; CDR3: CASSLLEAAGGNTIYF
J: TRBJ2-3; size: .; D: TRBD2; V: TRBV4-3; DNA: TGCGCCAGCAGCCAAGACGTAGCGGGAGACGAAATAACAGATACGCAGTATTTT; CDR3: CASSQDVAGDEITDTQYF
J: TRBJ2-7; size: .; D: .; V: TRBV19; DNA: TGTGCCAGTAGTATACTGGGCAGGGCGTCCTACGAGCAGTACTTC; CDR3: CASSILGRASYEQYF
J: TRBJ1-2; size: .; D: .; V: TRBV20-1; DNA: TGCAGTGCTAGCGTTCCCCCCTACACCTTC; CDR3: CSASVPPYTF
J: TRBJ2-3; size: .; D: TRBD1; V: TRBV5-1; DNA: TGCGCCAGCAGCCAAGGGACAGGGGCCACGCATACGCAGTATTTT; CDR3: CASSQGTGATHTQYF